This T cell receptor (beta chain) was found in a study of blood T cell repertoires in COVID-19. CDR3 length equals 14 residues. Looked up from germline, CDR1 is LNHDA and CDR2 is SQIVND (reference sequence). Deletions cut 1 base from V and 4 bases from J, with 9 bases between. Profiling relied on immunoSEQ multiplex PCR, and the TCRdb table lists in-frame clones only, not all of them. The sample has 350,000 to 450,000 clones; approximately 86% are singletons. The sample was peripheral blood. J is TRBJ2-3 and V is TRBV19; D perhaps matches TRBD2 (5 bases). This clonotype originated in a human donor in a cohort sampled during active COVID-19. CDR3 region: CASSIVGDSDTQYF. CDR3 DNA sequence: TGTGCCAGTAGTATAGTCGGGGATTCAGATACGCAGTATTTT.